A single sample is the source of the 10 T cell receptor beta chains below, sequenced in a study of blood T cell repertoires in COVID-19. Generated by immunoSEQ multiplex PCR, the TCRdb table keeps only in-frame clones and is missing some. Here the sample spans more than 250,000 clones, roughly 85% being singletons. Sequencing used PBMCs or T cells enriched from blood (not recorded which). The receptors shown here come from a woman aged 25 to 39 who had recovered from COVID-19.

This clone came up once. This chain uses TRBV3-1 (or the pseudogene TRBV3-2) with TRBJ1-1, with D possibly being TRBD1 (6 bases). CDR1 is LGHDT and CDR2 is YNNKEL in the germline V gene (reference sequence). Between the trimmed V and J ends, which lost 1 base and 10 bases, there was a span of 13 bases. CDR3 length: 13 amino acids. The CDR3 spells CASSQVPFRGAFF. CDR3 in DNA: TGTGCCAGCAGCCAAGTACCTTTCAGGGGAGCTTTCTTT.

The chain joins TRBV20-1 to TRBJ1-3; D gene unclear. Germline values: CDR1 DFQATT, CDR2 SNEGSKA (reference sequence). The germline V and J ends were trimmed by 6 bases and 7 bases, with 10 bases remaining between them. This CDR3 contains 11 residues. The CDR3, as DNA: TGCAGTGCCCCGACGGGGAACACCATATATTTT. Translating it yields CSAPTGNTIYF.

V gene TRBV21-1 combines with J gene TRBJ2-5; the table calls TRBD2, which could not be checked here. TRBV21-1 is annotated as a pseudogene. The CDR3 loop spans 11 amino acids. CDR3 coding DNA: TGTGCCAGCACATCCGGGGAGACCCAGTACTTC. It specifies CASTSGETQYF.

This clone has just a few counts. The chain carries TRBV18 and TRBJ2-3; 8 bases are a match to TRBD1. Germline CDR1 reads KGHSH; CDR2 reads LQKENI. With V trimmed by 4 bases and J by 6 bases, 3 bases remained unmatched. The CDR3 sequence is 13 residues long. The CDR3 region has the DNA TGTGCCAGCTCACTTAGACAGGGGGATACGCAGTATTTT. It codes for CASSLRQGDTQYF. Supplemented by reference TRBV18 and TRBJ2-3, the full variable domain reads NAGVMQNPRHLVRRRGQEARLRCSPMKGHSHVYWYRQLPEEGLKFMVYLQKENIIDESGMPKERFSAEFPKEGPSILRIQQVVRGDSAAYFCASSLRQGDTQYFGPGTRLTVL.

This sequence joins TRBV2 and TRBJ2-1; 12 bases line up with TRBD2. This CDR3 has 17 amino acids. CDR1 SNHLY and CDR2 FYNNEI come from the germline V gene. Trimming took 11 bases from V and 6 from J; bases not matched to a gene: 17. The DNA for the CDR3 is TGTGCCCTAAACGGACAGGGGGGACTAGCGGGCATCAATGAGCAGTTCTTC. As protein: CALNGQGGLAGINEQFF.

The chain combines TRBV28 with TRBJ1-2, with D unresolved. The CDR3 contains 15 residues. Germline CDR1 MDHEN, CDR2 SYDVKM. V dropped 4 bases and J dropped 4 bases, with 16 bases sitting between them. The CDR3 region has the DNA TGTGCCAGCAGTTCCTCCGGGGAGGGCGGCTATGGCTACACCTTC. This sequence encodes CASSSSGEGGYGYTF.

V gene TRBV7-2 combines with J gene TRBJ1-2; TRBD1 agrees at 8 bases. Germline V lookup: CDR1 SGHTA, CDR2 FQGNSA. There are 14 residues in the CDR3. Unmatched junction bases numbered 7, after V lost 6 bases and J lost 4 bases. The CDR3 loop is CASRIRQGPYGYTF. The CDR3 nucleotides read TGTGCCAGCAGAATTCGACAGGGGCCCTATGGCTACACCTTC.

The V and J genes are TRBV5-1 and TRBJ2-1, with a weak D call TRBD1 (6 bases). With 5 bases removed from V and 13 bases from J, the gap between germline ends came to 22 bases. The CDR3 spans 14 residues. Germline CDR1 and CDR2: SGHRS and YFSETQ. CDR3: CASRFRDNHSEQFF. The CDR3 DNA follows: TGCGCCAGCAGATTCCGGGACAACCATTCGGAACAGTTCTTC.

The V and J genes are TRBV9 and TRBJ2-3; D is possibly TRBD1 (6 bases). Germline V gives CDR1 SGDLS, CDR2 YYNGEE. The CDR3 consists of 16 residues. V was trimmed by 4 bases and J by 2 bases, leaving 17 bases between them. The CDR3 reads CASSPKTGDNTDTQYF. The CDR3 DNA reads as TGTGCCAGCAGCCCAAAGACAGGAGATAACACAGATACGCAGTATTTT.

The rearrangement uses TRBV7-9 and TRBJ2-5; 12 positions match TRBD2. With V trimmed by 5 bases and J by 0 bases, 4 bases remained unmatched. Germline V CDR1 and CDR2: SEHNR, FQNEAQ (reference sequence). The CDR3 sequence is 16 residues long. This CDR3 reads CASSLTSGGYQETQYF. The DNA for the CDR3 is TGTGCCAGCAGCCTCACTAGCGGGGGGTACCAAGAGACCCAGTACTTC.